This T cell receptor beta chain was obtained from a study of PD-L1 blockade in urothelial cancer. This CDR3 region has 13 residues. Germline CDR1 is MNHEY and CDR2 is SVGAGI. Trimming took 0 bases from V and 10 from J, leaving 9 bases between them. Method: immunoSEQ multiplex PCR; TCRdb's copy keeps in-frame clones and lacks some. Of roughly 38,000 clones in the sample, roughly 82% were seen once. Time point given: pretreatment peripheral blood. This TCR came from a man between 60 and 70 years old with urothelial cancer. Sequencing was performed on PBMCs, taken around atezolizumab (anti-PD-L1) treatment. The gene calls are TRBV6-5 and TRBJ1-4; maybe TRBD1 (6 bases). CDR3 sequence: CASSYSTGGKLFF. The CDR3 DNA reads TGTGCCAGCAGTTACTCGACAGGCGGAAAACTGTTTTTT.